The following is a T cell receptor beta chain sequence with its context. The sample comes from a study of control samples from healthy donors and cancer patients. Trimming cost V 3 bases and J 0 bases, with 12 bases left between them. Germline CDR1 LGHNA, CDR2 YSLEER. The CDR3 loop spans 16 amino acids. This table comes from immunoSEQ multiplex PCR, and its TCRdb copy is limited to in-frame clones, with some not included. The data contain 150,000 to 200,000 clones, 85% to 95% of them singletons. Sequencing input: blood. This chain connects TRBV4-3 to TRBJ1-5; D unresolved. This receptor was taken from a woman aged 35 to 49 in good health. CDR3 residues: CASSQSRSNSNQPQHF. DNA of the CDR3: TGCGCCAGCAGCCAGTCTAGGAGTAATAGCAATCAGCCCCAGCATTTT.